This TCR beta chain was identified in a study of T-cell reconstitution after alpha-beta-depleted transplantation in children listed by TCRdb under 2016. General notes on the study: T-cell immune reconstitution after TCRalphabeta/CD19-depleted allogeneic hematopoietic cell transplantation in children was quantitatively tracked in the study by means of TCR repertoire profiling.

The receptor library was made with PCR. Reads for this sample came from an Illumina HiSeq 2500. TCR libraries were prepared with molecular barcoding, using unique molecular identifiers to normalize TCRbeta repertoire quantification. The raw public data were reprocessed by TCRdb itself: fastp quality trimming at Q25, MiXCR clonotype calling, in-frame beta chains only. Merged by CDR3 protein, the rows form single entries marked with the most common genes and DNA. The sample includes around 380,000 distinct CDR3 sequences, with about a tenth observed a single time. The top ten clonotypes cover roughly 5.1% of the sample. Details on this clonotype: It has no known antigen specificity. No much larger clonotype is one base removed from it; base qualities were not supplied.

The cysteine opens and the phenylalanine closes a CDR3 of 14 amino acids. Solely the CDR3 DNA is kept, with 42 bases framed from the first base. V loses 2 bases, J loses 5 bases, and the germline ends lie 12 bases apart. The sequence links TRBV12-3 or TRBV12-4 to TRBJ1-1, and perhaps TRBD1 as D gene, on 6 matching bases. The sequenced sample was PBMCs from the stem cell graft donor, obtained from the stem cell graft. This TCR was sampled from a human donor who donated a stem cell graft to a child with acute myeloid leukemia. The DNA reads TGTGCCAGCAGTTTAATGCAGGGGCAGACTGAAGCTTTCTTT. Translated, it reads CASSLMQGQTEAFF.